This T cell receptor (beta chain) appears in the sequencing data of a study of blood T cell repertoires in COVID-19. Overall study: The origin of the acute and convalescent COVID-19 samples was the United States, Italy and Spain.

Across 20 to 25 US areas, participants ranged in age from about 18 to 100 years. The repertoire was sequenced with immunoSEQ multiplex PCR; TCRdb's copy has only in-frame clones and lacks some. The sample includes a few hundred thousand clones, just under 85% of them seen just once. Looked up from germline, CDR1 is SGHNT and CDR2 is YYREEE (reference sequence). Trimming removed 4 bases at V and 4 bases at J, with 20 bases between. The CDR3 has 17 amino acids. The sample taken for sequencing was PBMCs or T cells enriched from blood (not recorded which). The TCR originated in a middle-aged woman with acute COVID-19. This chain links TRBV5-4 with TRBJ1-4; D perhaps matches TRBD1 (6 bases). The CDR3 spells CASSPRPRQGGNEKLFF. In nucleotides, the CDR3 is TGTGCCAGCAGCCCGAGACCACGACAAGGGGGTAATGAAAAACTGTTTTTT.